The clone carrying this TCR beta chain has a handful of counts. Sample time point: sample taken at primary tumor resection. The authors sequenced whole RNA from tumor, nontumor lung or frozen PBMC without sorting. A total of around 67 untreated early-stage non-small cell lung cancer patients served as donors. From the 5' RACE reads, TCRdb called clonotypes with MiXCR, one entry per CDR3 protein. The top ten hold 2.9% of the sample, which has some 53,000 distinct CDR3 sequences, roughly 7.5% seen once. This sample was included in a study of spatial heterogeneity in lung cancer. Germline V gene sequence: CDR1 MDHEN, CDR2 SYDVKM. The CDR3 sequence is 13 residues long. V gave up 6 bases and J gave up 5 bases; unmatched junction bases: 1.

The chain has TRBV28 and TRBJ2-7, with 13 nucleotides matching TRBD2. This TCR was recovered from a female donor with early-stage non-small cell lung cancer. Sequenced here: PBMCs, sampled at surgery. As DNA, the CDR3 is TGTGCCAGCAGACTAGCGGGGGGGCACGAGCAGTACTTC. Translating it yields CASRLAGGHEQYF.